Below are 10 T cell receptor beta chains sequenced from a single sample in a study of blood T cell repertoires in COVID-19. Method: immunoSEQ multiplex PCR; TCRdb's copy keeps in-frame clones and lacks some. Of 200,000 or so clones listed, around four fifths were seen once; the top ten hold over 13%. Source material: peripheral blood. The receptors stem from a man in his thirties or forties with active or convalescent COVID-19.

V usage is TRBV7-9 and J usage is TRBJ2-7; D remains ambiguous. Germline CDR1 is SEHNR and CDR2 is FQNEAQ (reference sequence). The CDR3 length is 12 residues. V lost 5 bases, J lost 0 bases, and 5 bases lay in between. This CDR3 is CASSPNSYEQYF. CDR3 DNA: TGTGCCAGCAGCCCCAACTCCTACGAGCAGTACTTC.

This chain connects TRBV6-4 to TRBJ2-2, with D unclear. Per the germline V gene, CDR1 is MRHNA and CDR2 is SNTAGT. The V gene lost 4 bases and the J gene lost 3 bases, with 6 bases spanning the gap. The CDR3 loop spans 13 amino acids. In DNA form, the CDR3 reads TGTGCCAGCAGTGCAGGCGACACCGGGGAGCTGTTTTTT. It yields the protein CASSAGDTGELFF.

A note on this clone: The sample carries other DNA sequences with the same CDR3. This rearrangement joins TRBV9 to TRBJ2-5, with 8 bases identical to TRBD1. There are 14 residues in the CDR3. The V gene end was trimmed by 3 bases and the J gene end by 4 bases; junction bases not matched to a gene: 5. Germline V gene data show CDR1 as SGDLS and CDR2 as YYNGEE. Here the CDR3 DNA reads TGTGCCAGCAGCGGCCAGGGGGCAGGAGAGACCCAGTACTTC. This sequence encodes CASSGQGAGETQYF.

This chain uses TRBV4-1 with TRBJ2-5; the match to TRBD2 covers 10 bases. Per germline, CDR1 MGHRA and CDR2 YSYEKL. V lost 0 bases, J lost 0 bases, and 16 bases stayed unmatched. The CDR3 has 21 amino acids. The DNA for the CDR3 is TGCGCCAGCAGCCAAGATCAGGCTAGCGGGAGTAGGTTGGTGGACCAAGAGACCCAGTACTTC. Protein product: CASSQDQASGSRLVDQETQYF.

This chain joins TRBV30 and TRBJ1-2; weak D call: TRBD1 (6 bases). The germline CDR1 and CDR2 sequences are GTSNPN and SVGIG (reference sequence). The CDR3 spans 10 residues. Trimming stripped 5 bases from V and 12 bases from J, with 13 bases between. CDR3 in amino acids: CAWGGQDHTF. For the CDR3, the DNA is TGTGCCTGGGGGGGCCAAGACCACACCTTC.

V usage is TRBV28 and J usage is TRBJ2-5, with 7 bases aligning to TRBD2. With V trimmed by 5 bases and J by 1 base, 4 bases remained unmatched. In germline, CDR1 is MDHEN, CDR2 SYDVKM. The CDR3 is made up of 14 amino acids. The CDR3 region is CASSPSGGQETQYF. The CDR3 DNA reads TGTGCCAGCAGTCCTTCGGGGGGCCAAGAGACCCAGTACTTC.

The V call is TRBV15, the J call TRBJ2-3; TRBD2 matches 11 bases. Trimming at V came to 3 bases and at J to 2 bases, leaving 7 bases not matched to a gene. The CDR3 loop spans 17 amino acids. Per germline, CDR1 LNHNV and CDR2 YYDKDF (reference sequence). The CDR3 region is CATSRVPSGGNTDTQYF. The CDR3 DNA is TGTGCCACCAGCAGGGTACCTAGCGGGGGGAACACAGATACGCAGTATTTT. The full variable domain, with the rest looked up from reference TRBV15 and TRBJ2-3, is DAMVIQNPRYQVTQFGKPVTLSCSQTLNHNVMYWYQQKSSQAPKLLFHYYDKDFNNEADTPDNFQSRRPNTSFCFLDIRSPGLGDTAMYLCATSRVPSGGNTDTQYFGPGTRLTVL.

This clone was observed a handful of times. The V call is TRBV11-3, the J call TRBJ1-1; D ambiguous. The CDR3 sequence is 15 residues long. The germline gives CDR1 SGHNT, CDR2 YENEEA. The V and J ends lost 5 bases and 1 base respectively, with 14 bases between them. The CDR3 loop reads CASSLNQVGNTEAFF. CDR3 DNA: TGTGCCAGCAGCCTTAACCAGGTCGGGAACACTGAAGCTTTCTTT.

The rearrangement joins TRBV11-2 to TRBJ2-3; D perhaps matches TRBD1 (6 bases). This CDR3 contains 18 residues. The germline V gene has CDR1 SGHAT and CDR2 FQNNGV. V dropped 5 bases and J dropped 4 bases, with 25 bases sitting between them. For the CDR3, the DNA is TGTGCCAGCAGCCGACCGGACAGACACGGGTGGGATGCAGATACGCAGTATTTT. As protein: CASSRPDRHGWDADTQYF.

This clone was seen a few times. The rearrangement uses TRBV24-1 and TRBJ1-5; D gene ambiguous. V was trimmed by 9 bases and J by 3 bases, leaving 14 bases between them. CDR1 is KGHDR, CDR2 SFDVKD, per germline. The CDR3 totals 14 residues. CDR3 in amino acids: CATAETGINQPQHF. CDR3 coding DNA: TGTGCCACCGCCGAGACGGGGATCAATCAGCCCCAGCATTTT.